This note documents a single TCR beta chain sequence. Its antigen is unidentified. This sample is drawn from a study of cytomegalovirus exposure and HLA in healthy donors. General study findings and limits: Rare TCR sequences dominated, though some public TCRs recurred in many donors. In most subjects, TCR beta sequences reportedly gave accurate predictions of HLA-A and HLA-B alleles. Analysis performed later showed TCR beta chains linked to HLA being more clonally expanded than equally common others.

The donors, nominally healthy at sampling, likely had unrecorded immune exposures. Germline assignment: CDR1 SGHRS and CDR2 YFSETQ. CDR3 length: 15 amino acids. Trimming took 4 bases from V and 2 from J; bases not matched to a gene: 4. The PCR made use of 60 Vbeta and 13 Jbeta primers. The protocol was immunoSEQ multiplex PCR, while the TCRdb copy is restricted to in-frame clones and leaves out a portion. This sample has about 170,000 clones, with approximately 85% found just once. The V call is TRBV5-1, the J call TRBJ2-1, with 9 bases identical to TRBD1. The sequenced sample consisted of PBMCs. This receptor was taken from a man aged 25-45 years in good health and CMV-seropositive. CDR3 nucleotides: TGCGCCAGCAGCGGCCGGGACAGGGCCTACAATGAGCAGTTCTTC. This sequence encodes CASSGRDRAYNEQFF. The full variable domain, rest sourced from reference TRBV5-1 and TRBJ2-1, is KAGVTQTPRYLIKTRGQQVTLSCSPISGHRSVSWYQQTPGQGLQFLFEYFSETQRNKGNFPGRFSGRQFSNSRSEMNVSTLELGDSALYLCASSGRDRAYNEQFFGPGTRLTVL.